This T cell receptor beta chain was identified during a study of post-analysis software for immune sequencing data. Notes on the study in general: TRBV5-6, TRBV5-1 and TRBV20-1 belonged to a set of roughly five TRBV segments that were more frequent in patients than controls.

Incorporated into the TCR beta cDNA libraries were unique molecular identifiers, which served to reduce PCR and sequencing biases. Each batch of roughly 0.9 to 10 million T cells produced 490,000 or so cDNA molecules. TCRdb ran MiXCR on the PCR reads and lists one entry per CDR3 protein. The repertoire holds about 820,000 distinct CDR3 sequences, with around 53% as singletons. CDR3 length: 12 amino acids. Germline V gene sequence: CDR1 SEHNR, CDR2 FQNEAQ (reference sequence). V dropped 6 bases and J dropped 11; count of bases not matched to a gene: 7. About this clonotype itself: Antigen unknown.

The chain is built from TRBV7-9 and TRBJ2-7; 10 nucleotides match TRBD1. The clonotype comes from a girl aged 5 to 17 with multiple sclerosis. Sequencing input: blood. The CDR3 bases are TGTGCCAGCAGTTTTGACAGGGGGCGAGAGTACTTC. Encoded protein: CASSFDRGREYF.